This T cell receptor (beta chain) was found in a study of blood T cell repertoires in COVID-19. Using immunoSEQ multiplex PCR, the repertoire was profiled, and TCRdb retains in-frame clones only, with some absent. Of 150,000 or so clones listed, approximately 81% were seen once; the top ten hold 8%. Before being deemed recovered, Cohort 3 donors had two negative PCRs, clearance, or symptom resolution. Germline V lookup: CDR1 SGHAT, CDR2 FQNNGV. J gave up 2 bases and V 4 bases, and 8 bases lay outside the gene matches. There are 15 residues in the CDR3. Source material: PBMCs or T cells enriched from blood (not recorded which). This chain uses TRBV11-2 with TRBJ2-7; TRBD1 agrees at 7 bases. This TCR came from a woman between 50 and 59 years old who had recovered from COVID-19. CDR3 amino acids: CASSSVGTAAYEQYF. CDR3 DNA: TGTGCCAGCAGCTCAGTCGGGACAGCGGCCTACGAGCAGTACTTC.